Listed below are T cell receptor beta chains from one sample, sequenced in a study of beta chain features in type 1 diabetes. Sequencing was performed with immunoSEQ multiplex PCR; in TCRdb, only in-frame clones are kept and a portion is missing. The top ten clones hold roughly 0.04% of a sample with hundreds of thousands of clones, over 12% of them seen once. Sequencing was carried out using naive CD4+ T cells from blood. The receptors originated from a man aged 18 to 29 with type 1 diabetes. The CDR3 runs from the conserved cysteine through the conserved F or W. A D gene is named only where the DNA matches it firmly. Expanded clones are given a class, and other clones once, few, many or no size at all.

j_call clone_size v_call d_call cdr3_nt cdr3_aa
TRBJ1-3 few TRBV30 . TGTGCCTTGGACCGAAGCTCTGGAAACACCATATATTTT CALDRSSGNTIYF
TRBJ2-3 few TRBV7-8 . TGTGCCAGCAGCCGTACGGGCTCGACAGCTGATACGCAGTATTTT CASSRTGSTADTQYF
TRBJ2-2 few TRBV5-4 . TGTGCCAGCAGCCCGACCCGTACCAGCACGAACACCGGGGAGCTGTTTTTT CASSPTRTSTNTGELFF
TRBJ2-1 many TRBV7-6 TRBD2 TGTGCCAGCAGCGTAGGGACTAGCAATGAGCAGTTCTTC CASSVGTSNEQFF
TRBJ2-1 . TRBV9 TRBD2 TGTGCCAGCAGCAAGTCACTAGCGGGGGGCCGGGATGAGCAGTTCTTC CASSKSLAGGRDEQFF
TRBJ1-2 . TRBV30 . TGTGCCAGCACCCCGGGGTGGGCTGGCTACACCTTC CASTPGWAGYTF
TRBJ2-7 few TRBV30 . TGTGCCTGGGGAGGGGGCTACGAGCAGTACTTC CAWGGGYEQYF
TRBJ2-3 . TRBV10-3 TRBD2 TGTGCCATCAGTGACCGGACTAGCGACGATACGCAGTATTTT CAISDRTSDDTQYF
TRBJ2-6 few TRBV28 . TGTGGGACGGTCCCGGGCGGGGCCAACGTCCTGACTTTC CGTVPGGANVLTF
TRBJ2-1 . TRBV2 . TGTGCCACGACGGAGGGCTACAATGAGCAGTTCTTC CATTEGYNEQFF
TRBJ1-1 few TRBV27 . TGTGCCAGCAGTTTAATCGACAGGATGACTGAAGCTTTCTTT CASSLIDRMTEAFF
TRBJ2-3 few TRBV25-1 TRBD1 TGTGCCAGCAGTGAATATGGACAGGGGGCGATAGATACGCAGTATTTT CASSEYGQGAIDTQYF
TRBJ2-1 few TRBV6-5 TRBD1 TGTGCCAGCAGTTACTCCGGGACAGGGGTCCACAATGAGCAGTTCTTC CASSYSGTGVHNEQFF
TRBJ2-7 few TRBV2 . TGTGCCAGCAGTGTCCGGTACGAGCAGTACTTC CASSVRYEQYF
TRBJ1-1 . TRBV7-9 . TGTGCCAGCAGCAGACGTACAGGGTACCCTGAAGCTTTCTTT CASSRRTGYPEAFF
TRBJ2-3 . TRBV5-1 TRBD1 TGCGCCAGCAGCTACGACCTGACAGGGCAAGATACGCAGTATTTT CASSYDLTGQDTQYF
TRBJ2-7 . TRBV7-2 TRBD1 TGTGCCAGCAGCCTTCAGGGGGCCTACGAGCAGTACTTC CASSLQGAYEQYF
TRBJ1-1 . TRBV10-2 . TGCGCCAGTACTACCGGGACACGGGGAACTGAAGCTTTCTTT CASTTGTRGTEAFF
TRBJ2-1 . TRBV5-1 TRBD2 TGCGCCAGCAGAGATGGACTAGCGGGGTACAATGAGCAGTTCTTC CASRDGLAGYNEQFF
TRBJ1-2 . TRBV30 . TGTGCCTGGAGGCGGGAGAACTATGGCTACACCTTC CAWRRENYGYTF
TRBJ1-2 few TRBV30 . TGTGCCTGGATCTACGGGCGAAGTGGCTACACCTTC CAWIYGRSGYTF
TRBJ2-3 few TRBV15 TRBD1 TGTGCCACCAGCGAGAGGGACAGAGCAAGCACAGATACGCAGTATTTT CATSERDRASTDTQYF
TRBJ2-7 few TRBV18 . TGTGCCAGCTCACCGTCCGGGGATGAGCAGTACTTC CASSPSGDEQYF
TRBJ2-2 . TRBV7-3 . TGTGCCAGCAGCTTAACCTCATCCACCGGGGAGCTGTTTTTT CASSLTSSTGELFF
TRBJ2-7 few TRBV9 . TGTGCCAGCAGCGAGGCCCCACAGGCGTCCTTTTACGAGCAGTACTTC CASSEAPQASFYEQYF
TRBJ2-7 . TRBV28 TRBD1 TGTGCCAGCAGCCCCGGGACAGGGTGGTCTGGGGGTGGTGGGGAGCAGTACTTC CASSPGTGWSGGGGEQYF
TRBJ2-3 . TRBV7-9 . TGTGCCAGCAGCCGAGGTCTTACCTCAGATACGCAGTATTTT CASSRGLTSDTQYF
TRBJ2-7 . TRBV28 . TGTGCCAGCGGCTCAGTTGGGACACCGTACGAGCAGTACTTC CASGSVGTPYEQYF
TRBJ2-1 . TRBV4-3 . TGCGCCAGCAGTCGGGGGTTTCTTAGCTCCTACAATGAGCAGTTCTTC CASSRGFLSSYNEQFF
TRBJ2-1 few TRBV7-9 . TGTGCCAGCAGCTTTGGTTCGGGAGTGAACAATGAGCAGTTCTTC CASSFGSGVNNEQFF
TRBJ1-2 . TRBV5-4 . TGTGCCAGCAGCTTGGAGGGTAACTATGGCTACACCTTC CASSLEGNYGYTF
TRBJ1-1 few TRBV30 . TGTGCCTGGAGTTCCGGGACTTTGAACACTGAAGCTTTCTTT CAWSSGTLNTEAFF
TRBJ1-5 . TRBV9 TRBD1 TGTGCCAGCAGCCCAGGGGGTATAGGGGAAAATCAGCCCCAGCATTTT CASSPGGIGENQPQHF
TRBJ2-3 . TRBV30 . TGTGCCTGGAGTGGGTGGCAGGCCGCGCGCACAGATACGCAGTATTTT CAWSGWQAARTDTQYF
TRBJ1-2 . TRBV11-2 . TGTGCCAGCAGCTTGGACAGAGTGAGGGGCTACACCTTC CASSLDRVRGYTF
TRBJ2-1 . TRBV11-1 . TGTGCCAGCAGCTCTCGACTCGACGAGCAGTTCTTC CASSSRLDEQFF
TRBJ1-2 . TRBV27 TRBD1 TGTGCCAGCAGAGGGACAGGGGCCCGAATGTGGGGCTACACCTTC CASRGTGARMWGYTF
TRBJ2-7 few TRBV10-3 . TGTGCCATCAGAAGGGAGGACGCCTACGAGCAGTACTTC CAIRREDAYEQYF
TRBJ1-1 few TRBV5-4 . TGTGCCAGCTTTAGAGGAGGGAGCACTGAAGCTTTCTTT CASFRGGSTEAFF
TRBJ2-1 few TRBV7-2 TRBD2 TGTGCCAGCAGCTTACTAGGGACTAGCGGTAACAATGAGCAGTTCTTC CASSLLGTSGNNEQFF
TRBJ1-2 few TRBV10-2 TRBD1 TGCGCCAGCAGTCTCGGGACAGCCTACTACACCTTC CASSLGTAYYTF
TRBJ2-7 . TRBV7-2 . TGTGCCAGCAGCCCGGCCCCTTCTAGCAGGCGGAACTACGAGCAGTACTTC CASSPAPSSRRNYEQYF
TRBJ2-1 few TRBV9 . TGTGCCAGCAGCGTAGACAGAAACAATGAGCAGTTCTTC CASSVDRNNEQFF
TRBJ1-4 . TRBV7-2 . TGTGCCAGCAGCTTCGGGGCATCAACTAATGAAAAACTGTTTTTT CASSFGASTNEKLFF
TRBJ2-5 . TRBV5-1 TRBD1 TGCGCCAGCACCCCGGCCCAGGGGGAAGAGACCCAGTACTTC CASTPAQGEETQYF
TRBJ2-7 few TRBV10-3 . TGTGCCATCAGTGAGTCCTCGGGGTTCTACGAGCAGTACTTC CAISESSGFYEQYF
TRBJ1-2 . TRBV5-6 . TGTGCCAGCAGCTTCCTCCTACAGGGTGTAAACTATGGCTACACCTTC CASSFLLQGVNYGYTF
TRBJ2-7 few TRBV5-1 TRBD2 TGCGCCAGCAGTTGGGATAGCGGGGGCTCCTACGAGCAGTACTTC CASSWDSGGSYEQYF
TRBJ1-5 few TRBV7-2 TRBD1 TGTGCCAGCAGCCTACAGGGGGGAGGTAGCAATCAGCCCCAGCATTTT CASSLQGGGSNQPQHF
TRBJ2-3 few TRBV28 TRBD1 TGTGCCAGCAGTTGGACAGGGGGCGCAGATACGCAGTATTTT CASSWTGGADTQYF
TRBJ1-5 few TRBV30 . TGTGCCTGGACGAAGGGGGGGAATCAGCCCCAGCATTTT CAWTKGGNQPQHF